The source of this T cell receptor beta chain is a study of shared clonotypes between healthy human individuals. Germline V lookup: CDR1 SQVTM, CDR2 ANQGSEA. This CDR3 contains 14 residues. The V gene end was trimmed by 4 bases and the J gene end by 8 bases; junction bases not matched to a gene: 10. Produced via immunoSEQ multiplex PCR; TCRdb's table is partial and in-frame only. The data hold around 370,000 clones, with about 96% observed a single time. The rearrangement links TRBV29-1 to TRBJ2-1; 8 positions match TRBD2. This TCR derives from a man younger than 45 in good health. The sequenced sample was memory CD8+ T cells sorted from blood. Subset given: CD45RO+ cells pooled with CCR7-negative TemRA cells. The CDR3 loop reads CSVGPRLARDEQFF. CDR3 sequence (DNA): TGCAGCGTTGGTCCCCGACTAGCGAGGGATGAGCAGTTCTTC.